The clone carrying this T cell receptor beta chain was counted ten times or more. Time point in this sample: persistent/refractory GD, antithyroid drugs over 5 years with positive TRAb. Scientists built the TCR library using RNA that was extracted from PBMCs. Relying on iRepertoire HTBI primers and Arm-PCR of CDR3 regions, the team built TCR beta libraries. TCRdb reanalysed the multiplex PCR reads using MiXCR and keeps one entry per CDR3 protein. The sample holds about 300,000 distinct CDR3 sequences; 20% to 25% are singletons and the top ten take 56%. The data originate from a study of regulatory T cells in long-lasting Graves disease. The origin of this receptor is a female donor with Graves disease. Sequenced material: peripheral blood mononuclear cells (PBMCs), taken when the disease was refractory, from a patient treated with antithyroid drugs.

The CDR3 protein is CASSYSGVNTEAFF. In DNA form, the CDR3 reads TGTGCCAGCAGTTACTCGGGGGTGAACACTGAAGCTTTCTTT. J is TRBJ1-1 and V is TRBV6-2 or TRBV6-3, with a possible D match to TRBD1 (5 bases). V shed 0 bases and J shed 0 bases, with 5 bases lying between them. The CDR3 is made up of 14 amino acids. From germline, CDR1 is MNHEY and CDR2 SVGEGT.